The 16 T cell receptor beta chains given below trace back to one sample, sequenced in a study of T cell changes during pregnancy in multiple sclerosis. Data came from immunoSEQ multiplex PCR; TCRdb stores just in-frame clones and leaves some out. This sample has tens of thousands of clones, with almost 95% found just once. Sequenced here: peripheral blood, sampled after pregnancy. The receptors shown here come from a female donor with multiple sclerosis, enrolled in a pregnancy study.

CDR3 protein: CASSPRGNQPQHF. DNA of the CDR3: TGTGCCAGCAGCCCCCGGGGCAATCAGCCCCAGCATTTT. The gene calls are TRBV9 and TRBJ1-5; no firm D call. Germline assignment: CDR1 SGDLS and CDR2 YYNGEE. This CDR3 spans 13 amino acids. The ends were cut back, 4 bases at V and 2 bases at J, with 7 bases in the middle.

V usage is TRBV4-2 and J usage is TRBJ2-5, with 12 bases that match TRBD2. V was pared by 4 bases and J by 3 bases, with 6 bases of the junction left unmatched. Per the germline V gene, CDR1 is LGHNA and CDR2 is YNFKEQ. The CDR3 runs to 16 residues. As DNA, the CDR3 is TGTGCCAGCAGCCCCAATCTAGCGGGGGGGGAAGAGACCCAGTACTTC. It is translated as CASSPNLAGGEETQYF.

This clone has just one count. Written as DNA, the CDR3 is TGTGCCTGGAGCCCTAGCGGCTGGGATACGCAGTATTTT. Encoded protein: CAWSPSGWDTQYF. The rearrangement links TRBV30 to TRBJ2-3; 7 nucleotides agree with TRBD2. This CDR3 is 13 amino acids long. After removal of 3 bases from V and 6 bases from J, the junction contained 6 bases not matched to a gene. Per germline, CDR1 GTSNPN and CDR2 SVGIG (reference sequence).

V usage is TRBV5-6 and J usage is TRBJ2-7; tentative D call: TRBD2 (5 bases). CDR1 is SGHDT, CDR2 YYEEEE, per germline. Trimming removed 6 bases at V and 2 bases at J, with 15 bases between. The CDR3 extends over 14 amino acids. CDR3 bases: TGTGCCAGCACCTCGCCGGGAATACCCTACGAGCAGTACTTC. It translates to CASTSPGIPYEQYF.

This chain links TRBV18 with TRBJ1-1; D call uncertain. The CDR3 consists of 14 residues. Germline CDR1 KGHSH, CDR2 LQKENI. The V end was cut by 3 bases, the J end by 4 bases, with 12 bases between. DNA for the CDR3: TGTGCCAGCTCACCGGTTTCAGGTGGCACTGAAGCTTTCTTT. Translation gives CASSPVSGGTEAFF.

V usage is TRBV7-9 and J usage is TRBJ1-2; 9 bases fit TRBD1. In germline, CDR1 is SEHNR, CDR2 FQNEAQ (reference sequence). The CDR3 length is 16 residues. V was pared by 3 bases and J by 4 bases, with 9 bases of the junction left unmatched. CDR3 region: CASSLTGDRGVYGYTF. In nucleotides, the CDR3 is TGTGCCAGCAGCTTGACCGGAGACAGGGGGGTCTATGGCTACACCTTC.

The J gene is TRBJ2-2, the V gene TRBV30; no clear D. V was cut by 1 base and J by 0 bases, with 9 bases left in between. The CDR3 loop spans 15 amino acids. Looked up from germline, CDR1 is GTSNPN and CDR2 is SVGIG (reference sequence). The CDR3 spells CAWSALGANTGELFF. The CDR3 bases are TGTGCCTGGAGTGCGTTAGGAGCGAACACCGGGGAGCTGTTTTTT.

J is TRBJ2-3 and V is TRBV5-1; D is undetermined. There are 15 residues in the CDR3. The V end lost 4 bases, the J end lost 2 bases, and 14 bases lay between the germline ends. CDR1 and CDR2 from the germline V gene are SGHRS and YFSETQ. In DNA, the CDR3 is TGCGCCAGCAGCCTCCTCGGTGATTACACAGATACGCAGTATTTT. Residues: CASSLLGDYTDTQYF. Full variable domain (outside the CDR3, taken from reference TRBV5-1 and TRBJ2-3): KAGVTQTPRYLIKTRGQQVTLSCSPISGHRSVSWYQQTPGQGLQFLFEYFSETQRNKGNFPGRFSGRQFSNSRSEMNVSTLELGDSALYLCASSLLGDYTDTQYFGPGTRLTVL.

This chain uses TRBV7-2 with TRBJ1-2; 8 bases are shared with TRBD1. The CDR3 runs 15 residues. The ends lost 5 bases at V and 7 bases at J; junction bases unmatched: 12. Germline CDR1 reads SGHTA; CDR2 reads FQGNSA. This CDR3 is CASSPSADRDLGYTF. CDR3 nucleotides: TGTGCCAGCAGCCCGTCTGCGGACAGGGACCTTGGCTACACCTTC.

The chain joins TRBV30 to TRBJ2-4; TRBD1 matches 7 bases. V trimming: 5 bases; J trimming: 0 bases; junction bases outside the gene matches: 10. CDR1 and CDR2 from the germline V gene are GTSNPN and SVGIG (reference sequence). The CDR3 has 16 amino acids. For the CDR3, the DNA is TGTGCCTGGGACAGGGCAGGGTCCCTAGCCAAAAACATTCAGTACTTC. Amino acid sequence: CAWDRAGSLAKNIQYF.

This rearrangement joins TRBV6-5 to TRBJ2-7; possible D gene TRBD2, 5 bases. The CDR3 extends over 14 amino acids. CDR1 and CDR2 (germline): MNHEY, SVGAGI. V was pared by 6 bases and J by 6 bases, with 18 bases between. The CDR3 sequence is CASRRKPRAFEQYF. DNA of the CDR3: TGTGCCAGCAGACGCAAACCGAGGGCCTTCGAGCAGTACTTC.

CDR3 amino acids: CASSLQTGANYGYTF. CDR3 DNA sequence: TGTGCCAGCAGCTTGCAGACAGGTGCTAACTATGGCTACACCTTC. The chain uses TRBV5-5 and TRBJ1-2; D may be TRBD1 (6 bases). This CDR3 region has 15 residues. From germline, CDR1 is SGHKS and CDR2 YYEKEE (reference sequence). The V and J ends lost 1 base and 0 bases respectively, with 10 bases between them.

The chain joins TRBV15 to TRBJ1-1; TRBD1 aligns across 8 bases. The CDR3 contains 16 residues. The germline gives CDR1 LNHNV, CDR2 YYDKDF (reference sequence). V lost 6 bases and J lost 4; bases outside the gene matches: 13. In nucleotides, the CDR3 is TGTGCCACCAGAAAGAACGACAGGACAGGGCGCACTGAAGCTTTCTTT. Amino acids: CATRKNDRTGRTEAFF.

The gene calls are TRBV7-2 and TRBJ2-7; 12 bases map to TRBD2. With V trimmed by 5 bases and J by 0 bases, 2 bases remained unmatched. The germline gives CDR1 SGHTA, CDR2 FQGNSA. CDR3 length: 15 amino acids. Here the CDR3 DNA reads TGTGCCAGCAGCCCGACTAGCGGGAGCTCCTACGAGCAGTACTTC. Its translation: CASSPTSGSSYEQYF.

The V call is TRBV6-1, the J call TRBJ1-4, with a weak D call TRBD1 (6 bases). The V gene lost 8 bases and the J gene lost 12 bases, with 10 bases spanning the gap. Germline CDR1 is MNHNS and CDR2 is SASEGT. The length of the CDR3 is 10 residues. The CDR3 sequence is CASSGVELFF. The CDR3 DNA follows: TGTGCCAGCTCAGGGGTCGAACTGTTTTTT.

The chain carries TRBV11-3 and TRBJ2-1; TRBD1 matches 9 bases. CDR3 length equals 15 residues. Germline lookup yields CDR1 SGHNT and CDR2 YENEEA. V lost 5 bases, J lost 7 bases, and 9 bases stayed unmatched. The CDR3 DNA reads TGTGCCAGCAGCCCAAGACAGGGGGTGGCGAATGAGCAGTTCTTC. Protein product: CASSPRQGVANEQFF.